This entry lists 22 T cell receptor beta chains sequenced from one sample in a study of blood T cell repertoires in COVID-19 (dated by TCRdb to 2020 to 2022). Libraries came from the immunoSEQ multiplex PCR assay. This is the immuneACCESS table as TCRdb keeps it, with only in-frame sequences that have V and J called. A part of the clones is gone; compared with another copy, unresolved V genes explain less than half, and the rest is unexplained. The table for this sample lists around 87,000 clones; 80% to 90% of them were counted only once. Of the sample, 8% to 10% is held by the ten largest clones. The specimen was peripheral blood. The receptors come from a man aged 50-60 years with acute or convalescent COVID-19.

The chain combines TRBV30 with TRBJ1-2, with D possibly matching TRBD1 (5 bases). The germline V gene encodes CDR1 GTSNPN and CDR2 SVGIG (reference sequence). The CDR3 length is 16 residues. The V end lost 4 bases, the J end lost 4 bases, and 22 bases lay between the germline ends. Here the CDR3 reads CAWIHAGIHIPYGYTF. The CDR3 nucleotides are TGTGCCTGGATACATGCAGGGATACATATCCCCTATGGCTACACCTTC.

The V call is TRBV6-2 or TRBV6-3, the J call TRBJ1-5; TRBD1 might be the D (5 bases). This CDR3 spans 13 amino acids. Trimming left V 4 bases short and J 7 bases short, with 11 bases between. Per the germline V gene, CDR1 is MNHEY and CDR2 is SVGEGT. The CDR3 sequence is CASSSQPGQPQHF. CDR3 in DNA: TGTGCCAGCAGTTCCCAGCCAGGGCAGCCCCAGCATTTT.

The table lists this clone with a few counts. This chain joins TRBV6-6 and TRBJ1-3, with a weak D call TRBD1 (5 bases). Germline V gene data show CDR1 as MNHNY and CDR2 as SVGAGI (reference sequence). The CDR3 has 15 residues. V was trimmed by 0 bases and J by 2 bases, leaving 8 bases between them. The CDR3 sequence is CASSYSLGPGNTIYF. Written as DNA, the CDR3 is TGTGCCAGCAGTTACTCATTGGGGCCTGGAAACACCATATATTTT.

V is TRBV11-2 and J is TRBJ2-1, with D maybe TRBD2 (5 bases). The CDR3 has 13 amino acids. CDR1 and CDR2 from the germline V gene are SGHAT and FQNNGV. Deletions cut 5 bases from V and 2 bases from J, with 7 bases between. The CDR3 protein is CASSPGTYNEQFF. The CDR3 region has the DNA TGTGCCAGCAGCCCCGGGACCTACAATGAGCAGTTCTTC.

This chain links TRBV4-1 with TRBJ1-5; possibly TRBD1 for D (5 bases). Trimming took off 0 bases at V and 6 bases at J, with 12 bases between the two ends. This CDR3 contains 15 residues. From germline, CDR1 is MGHRA and CDR2 YSYEKL. The CDR3 DNA is TGCGCCAGCAGCCAAGAGCAGGGCGGGGGTCAGCCCCAGCATTTT. The encoded protein is CASSQEQGGGQPQHF.

The chain employs TRBV3-1 (or the pseudogene TRBV3-2) and TRBJ1-6; no firm D call. The V end was cut by 4 bases, the J end by 4 bases, with 8 bases between. This CDR3 spans 14 amino acids. Germline lookup yields CDR1 LGHDT and CDR2 YNNKEL (reference sequence). The CDR3 DNA reads as TGTGCCAGCAGCCCACGCGGTTATAATTCACCCCTCCACTTT. Protein: CASSPRGYNSPLHF.

This clone has a single count. The chain recombines TRBV5-4 with TRBJ2-1, with 11 bases identical to TRBD2. Trimming at V came to 4 bases and at J to 4 bases, leaving 7 bases not matched to a gene. The CDR3 has 16 amino acids. The germline V gene encodes CDR1 SGHNT and CDR2 YYREEE (reference sequence). The DNA of the CDR3 is TGTGCCAGCAGCCTGTATCTAGCGGGGGGATACAATGAGCAGTTCTTC. It encodes CASSLYLAGGYNEQFF. Looking up the rest from reference TRBV5-4 and TRBJ2-1 gives the full variable domain: ETGVTQSPTHLIKTRGQQVTLRCSSQSGHNTVSWYQQALGQGPQFIFQYYREEENGRGNFPPRFSGLQFPNYSSELNVNALELDDSALYLCASSLYLAGGYNEQFFGPGTRLTVL.

The rearrangement joins TRBV10-3 to TRBJ2-7; no clear D. The CDR3 has 14 amino acids. V was cut by 6 bases and J by 3 bases, with 15 bases left in between. The germline CDR1 and CDR2 sequences are ENHRY and SYGVKD. The CDR3 DNA follows: TGTGCCATCAGCGGAGCCGGATTGGGCTACGAGCAGTACTTC. It yields the protein CAISGAGLGYEQYF.

The chain joins TRBV7-8 to TRBJ1-5; 8 nucleotides align to TRBD1. CDR1 is SGHVS and CDR2 is FQNEAQ in the germline V gene. CDR3 length: 16 amino acids. The ends lost 1 base at V and 5 bases at J; junction bases unmatched: 7. CDR3 bases: TGTGCCAGCAGCTTAGTGGCAGGGGGCGCCTATCAGCCCCAGCATTTT. Translating it yields CASSLVAGGAYQPQHF.

This clone has a handful of counts. The chain couples TRBV5-1 to TRBJ1-4; D is undetermined. Germline V gives CDR1 SGHRS, CDR2 YFSETQ. V lost 4 bases, J lost 5 bases, and 12 bases lay in between. This CDR3 is 14 amino acids long. The CDR3 sequence is CASSPMVQNEKLFF. The CDR3, as DNA: TGCGCCAGCAGCCCCATGGTACAGAATGAAAAACTGTTTTTT.

The chain recombines TRBV3-1 (or the pseudogene TRBV3-2) with TRBJ2-3, with D perhaps TRBD1 (5 bases). CDR3 length: 14 amino acids. With 4 bases removed from V and 1 base from J, the gap between germline ends came to 9 bases. The germline gives CDR1 LGHDT, CDR2 YNNKEL (reference sequence). CDR3: CASSPLGRTDTQYF. CDR3 sequence (DNA): TGTGCCAGCAGCCCCTTGGGGCGCACAGATACGCAGTATTTT.

The V call is TRBV10-3, the J call TRBJ2-1, with TRBD2 matching 8 bases. The germline V gene has CDR1 ENHRY and CDR2 SYGVKD. Germline trimming cut 5 bases from V and 12 bases from J; bases unmatched to any gene: 15. This CDR3 is 15 amino acids long. The CDR3 DNA sequence: TGTGCCATCAGTCCCGGGCGGGGGGCCCACGAAGCGCAGTTCTTC. It specifies CAISPGRGAHEAQFF.

The genes are TRBV5-1 and TRBJ1-4, with 12 bases aligning to TRBD1. V gave up 4 bases and J gave up 8 bases; unmatched junction bases: 9. Germline-derived CDR1 and CDR2 are SGHRS and YFSETQ. The CDR3 is 16 residues long. The CDR3 nucleotides are TGCGCCAGCAGCGACGCCGGGACAGGGGGCGGAGAAAAACTGTTTTTT. It specifies CASSDAGTGGGEKLFF.

The J gene is TRBJ2-7, the V gene TRBV6-6, with 9 bases matching TRBD2. CDR3 length equals 14 residues. Germline assignment: CDR1 MNHNY and CDR2 SVGAGI (reference sequence). V gave up 8 bases and J gave up 1 base; unmatched junction bases: 6. The CDR3 is CASRDSGGSYEQYV. In DNA form, the CDR3 reads TGTGCCAGCCGGGATAGCGGGGGTTCCTACGAGCAGTACGTC.

The chain is built from TRBV5-4 and TRBJ2-3, with TRBD2 as a possible D gene (6 bases). Between the trimmed V and J ends, which lost 4 bases and 1 base, there was a span of 13 bases. Germline CDR1 reads SGHNT; CDR2 reads YYREEE (reference sequence). CDR3 size: 15 residues. The CDR3 coding sequence is TGTGCCAGCAGCACCCTGGGCGGGGGCACAGATACGCAGTATTTT. Translation gives CASSTLGGGTDTQYF.

The chain is built from TRBV6-6 and TRBJ1-1; TRBD1 aligns across 8 bases. The CDR3 extends over 14 amino acids. The V gene's germline CDR1 is MNHNY and CDR2 SVGAGI (reference sequence). Trimming cost V 6 bases and J 1 base; bases outside gene matches: 4. CDR3 sequence reads: CASRPGQENTEAFF. Written as DNA, the CDR3 is TGTGCCAGCAGGCCGGGACAGGAGAACACTGAAGCTTTCTTT.

The genes are TRBV25-1 and TRBJ1-2, with D possibly TRBD1 on 6 matching bases. There are 14 residues in the CDR3. Looked up from germline, CDR1 is MGHDK and CDR2 is SYGVNS. Trimming left V 5 bases short and J 5 bases short, with 15 bases between. The CDR3 region has the DNA TGTGCCAGCAGTCCTACGGGGACATCTTATGGCTACACCTTC. Translation: CASSPTGTSYGYTF.

This clone came up once. CDR3 DNA sequence: TGTGCCAGCAGTCATAGCCCACAGGGGCAAGCTTTCTTT. The encoded protein is CASSHSPQGQAFF. The genes are TRBV5-5 and TRBJ1-1; 7 bases are a match to TRBD1. V was pared by 5 bases and J by 9 bases, with 10 bases of the junction left unmatched. CDR1 SGHKS and CDR2 YYEKEE come from the germline V gene (reference sequence). The CDR3 loop spans 13 amino acids.

The chain joins TRBV12-3 or TRBV12-4 to TRBJ1-4; D uncertain. Between the trimmed V and J ends, which lost 2 bases and 8 bases, there was a span of 6 bases. The CDR3 sequence is 12 residues long. This CDR3 reads CASSLREEKLFF. In nucleotides, the CDR3 is TGTGCCAGCAGTTTACGGGAAGAAAAACTGTTTTTT.

This rearrangement joins TRBV9 to TRBJ2-5; 9 nucleotides align to TRBD2. There are 15 residues in the CDR3. The trim removed 7 bases at V and 4 bases at J, leaving 11 bases unmatched. The V gene's germline CDR1 is SGDLS and CDR2 YYNGEE. The CDR3 sequence is CASHRGGGAGETQYF. CDR3 sequence (DNA): TGTGCCAGCCACAGGGGCGGGGGGGCTGGAGAGACCCAGTACTTC.

This chain links TRBV9 with TRBJ2-2; 8 bases agree with TRBD2. The CDR3 runs to 17 residues. CDR1 is SGDLS, CDR2 YYNGEE, per germline. V gave up 4 bases and J gave up 5 bases; unmatched junction bases: 13. CDR3 sequence (DNA): TGTGCCAGCAGCCCGAGATCCGGGGGGGCGGGTACCGGGGAGCTGTTTTTT. This translates into CASSPRSGGAGTGELFF.

This chain joins TRBV11-3 and TRBJ2-1; 12 bases are shared with TRBD2. The junction had 7 bases not matched to a gene; V was cut back by 5 bases and J by 8 bases. This CDR3 has 15 residues. Germline-derived CDR1 and CDR2 are SGHNT and YENEEA. CDR3 loop: CASSKTSGGPYEQFF. DNA of the CDR3: TGTGCCAGCAGCAAAACTAGCGGGGGGCCCTATGAGCAGTTCTTC.